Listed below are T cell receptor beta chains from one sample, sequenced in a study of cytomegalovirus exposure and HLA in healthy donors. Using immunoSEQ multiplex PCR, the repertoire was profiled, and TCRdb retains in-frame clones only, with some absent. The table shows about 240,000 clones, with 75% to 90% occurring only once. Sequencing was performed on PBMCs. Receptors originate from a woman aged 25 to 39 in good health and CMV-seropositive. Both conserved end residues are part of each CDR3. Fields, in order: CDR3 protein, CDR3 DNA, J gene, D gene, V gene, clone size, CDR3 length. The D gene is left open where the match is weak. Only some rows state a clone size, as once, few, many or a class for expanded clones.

CASSISAGSYEQFF	TGTGCCAGTAGTATCTCGGCAGGATCCTATGAGCAGTTCTTC	TRBJ2-1	-	TRBV19	-	14
CASSYSGQPGNTIYF	TGTGCCAGCAGTTACTCGGGACAGCCTGGAAACACCATATATTTT	TRBJ1-3	TRBD1	TRBV6-5	-	15
CASSLLGNTGELFF	TGTGCCAGCAGTTTATTGGGCAACACCGGGGAGCTGTTTTTT	TRBJ2-2	-	TRBV28	-	14
CASRTGDIYEQYF	TGCGCCAGCAGGACGGGAGATATATACGAGCAGTACTTC	TRBJ2-7	-	TRBV5-1	-	13
CASSLGGTSGEQFF	TGTGCCAGCAGCTTGGGGGGTACAAGCGGTGAGCAGTTCTTC	TRBJ2-1	-	TRBV11-3	-	14
CTNRGQGNTIYF	TGTACGAATCGGGGACAGGGAAACACCATATATTTT	TRBJ1-3	TRBD1	TRBV6-5	-	12
CASSLERGSDEQYF	TGCGCCAGCAGCTTGGAGCGGGGTAGCGACGAGCAGTACTTC	TRBJ2-7	TRBD2	TRBV5-1	-	14
CASSLSGGRNNEQFF	TGTGCCAGCAGTTTATCTGGCGGGAGAAACAATGAGCAGTTCTTC	TRBJ2-1	TRBD2	TRBV27	-	15
CATQGQSNEQFF	TGTGCCACCCAGGGACAGAGCAATGAGCAGTTCTTC	TRBJ2-1	TRBD1	TRBV19	-	12
CASRDLRDRELEQYF	TGTGCCAGCAGGGATTTAAGGGACAGGGAACTCGAGCAGTACTTC	TRBJ2-7	TRBD1	TRBV28	-	15
CASSDRGMNTEAFF	TGTGCCAGCAGTGATCGGGGGATGAACACTGAAGCTTTCTTT	TRBJ1-1	-	TRBV6-1	-	14
CASRLAGTGEQYF	TGTGCCAGCAGGCTAGCGGGAACGGGAGAGCAGTACTTC	TRBJ2-7	TRBD2	TRBV14	-	13
CASSLRGVGTNSNQPQHF	TGTGCCAGCAGTTTACGGGGGGTCGGTACCAATAGCAATCAGCCCCAGCATTTT	TRBJ1-5	-	TRBV28	-	18
CASRPGQGSYEQYF	TGTGCCAGCAGACCGGGACAGGGTAGCTACGAGCAGTACTTC	TRBJ2-7	TRBD1	TRBV27	-	14
CATKTGTEKLFF	TGTGCCACAAAGACAGGGACGGAAAAACTGTTTTTT	TRBJ1-4	TRBD1	TRBV27	once	12
CASSRGLAGGWETQYF	TGTGCCAGCAGCCGTGGTTTAGCGGGAGGGTGGGAGACCCAGTACTTC	TRBJ2-5	TRBD2	TRBV7-6	-	16
CARSLVGDSRYGYTF	TGTGCCAGAAGCTTGGTTGGGGACAGTCGGTATGGCTACACCTTC	TRBJ1-2	TRBD1	TRBV5-3	-	15
CASRDSANYGYTF	TGTGCCAGCAGGGACAGCGCTAACTATGGCTACACCTTC	TRBJ1-2	-	TRBV5-4	-	13
CASTDRVYNYGYTF	TGTGCCAGCACAGACAGGGTCTATAACTATGGCTACACCTTC	TRBJ1-2	TRBD1	TRBV6-1	-	14
CAWSVGGKTLYEQYF	TGTGCCTGGAGTGTAGGCGGGAAGACCCTCTACGAGCAGTACTTC	TRBJ2-7	-	TRBV30	-	15
CASRMTGLGEQYF	TGTGCCAGCAGGATGACAGGGCTGGGCGAGCAGTACTTC	TRBJ2-7	TRBD1	TRBV27	-	13
CASSPRQGMSYTEAFF	TGTGCCAGCAGCCCCCGACAGGGTATGAGCTACACTGAAGCTTTCTTT	TRBJ1-1	TRBD1	TRBV7-8	once	16
CASQWASSSYEQYF	TGCGCCAGCCAATGGGCCTCCAGCTCCTACGAGCAGTACTTC	TRBJ2-7	-	TRBV5-1	-	14
CASKGLDPLQFF	TGTGCCAGCAAGGGACTAGATCCCTTACAGTTCTTC	TRBJ2-1	TRBD2	TRBV6-6	once	12
CASSEAGDTEAFF	TGTGCCAGCAGTGAGGCAGGGGACACTGAAGCTTTCTTT	TRBJ1-1	-	TRBV2	-	13
CASGGFSGNTIYF	TGTGCCAGCGGGGGGTTCTCTGGAAACACCATATATTTT	TRBJ1-3	-	TRBV2	-	13
CASSLSAGISTDTQYF	TGTGCCAGCAGTTTATCGGCGGGGATTAGCACAGATACGCAGTATTTT	TRBJ2-3	-	TRBV27	-	16
CAWSRRETGNTIYF	TGTGCCTGGAGCCGGCGGGAAACTGGAAACACCATATATTTT	TRBJ1-3	-	TRBV30	-	14
CASSSTGLGETQYF	TGCGCCAGCAGCTCCACAGGGTTAGGAGAGACCCAGTACTTC	TRBJ2-5	-	TRBV5-1	-	14
CASSPSNQPQHF	TGTGCCAGTAGCCCGTCCAATCAGCCCCAGCATTTT	TRBJ1-5	-	TRBV19	-	12
CASSIGAGSYNEQFF	TGTGCCAGTAGTATAGGGGCGGGCTCCTACAATGAGCAGTTCTTC	TRBJ2-1	-	TRBV19	-	15
CASSIPPRVYSNQPQHF	TGTGCCAGTAGTATCCCCCCGAGAGTCTATAGCAATCAGCCCCAGCATTTT	TRBJ1-5	-	TRBV19	once	17
CASSFGGGGISYEQYF	TGTGCCAGCAGTTTCGGTGGGGGCGGTATCTCCTACGAGCAGTACTTC	TRBJ2-7	-	TRBV28	-	16
CASSLEQGASSGANVLTF	TGCGCCAGCAGCTTGGAACAGGGGGCATCATCTGGGGCCAACGTCCTGACTTTC	TRBJ2-6	TRBD1	TRBV5-1	-	18
CASTPRRDFRETQYF	TGTGCCAGCACGCCACGCCGGGACTTTCGGGAGACCCAGTACTTC	TRBJ2-5	-	TRBV6-5	-	15
CASSQVWSGSIGHEQYF	TGCGCCAGCAGCCAAGTGTGGAGCGGGAGTATTGGTCACGAGCAGTACTTC	TRBJ2-7	TRBD2	TRBV4-1	once	17
CASSLVSVSSGSTDTQYF	TGCGCCAGCAGCTTGGTTTCCGTGTCTAGCGGGTCGACAGATACGCAGTATTTT	TRBJ2-3	TRBD2	TRBV5-1	-	18